The next 3 T cell receptor beta chains were all read from a single sample in a study of cytomegalovirus exposure and HLA in healthy donors. Researchers ran the PCR with 60 Vbeta and 13 Jbeta primers. This table comes from immunoSEQ multiplex PCR, and its TCRdb copy is limited to in-frame clones, with some not included. The repertoire holds roughly 130,000 clones, 65% to 90% seen once, with 0.6% to 0.7% in the top ten. The sequenced sample consisted of PBMCs. The receptors were gathered from a man younger than 35 in good health and CMV-seronegative.

This clone was observed a handful of times. J is TRBJ2-7 and V is TRBV6-1; D remains unclear. This CDR3 contains 12 residues. The V and J ends lost 3 bases and 3 bases respectively, with 6 bases between them. The germline CDR1 and CDR2 sequences are MNHNS and SASEGT. CDR3 residues: CASSDRFYEQYF. In DNA form, the CDR3 reads TGTGCCAGCAGTGACAGGTTCTACGAGCAGTACTTC.

The chain uses TRBV7-2 and TRBJ1-1, with 8 bases that match TRBD1. The length of the CDR3 is 12 residues. V trimming: 5 bases; J trimming: 11 bases; junction bases outside the gene matches: 7. Germline CDR1 reads SGHTA; CDR2 reads FQGNSA. The CDR3 DNA sequence: TGTGCCAGCAGCCTTAGGACAGGGTGGGCTTTCTTT. Translated, it gives CASSLRTGWAFF. Full variable domain (missing parts from reference TRBV7-2 and TRBJ1-1): GAGVSQSPSNKVTEKGKDVELRCDPISGHTALYWYRQSLGQGLEFLIYFQGNSAPDKSGLPSDRFSAERTGGSVSTLTIQRTQQEDSAVYLCASSLRTGWAFFGQGTRLTVV.

The V call is TRBV7-3, the J call TRBJ1-1, with D unclear. The germline CDR1 and CDR2 sequences are SGHTA and FQGTGA. Trimming stripped 3 bases from V and 2 bases from J, with 7 bases between. The CDR3 is 13 amino acids. CDR3 amino acids: CASSFEVNTEAFF. CDR3 sequence (DNA): TGTGCCAGCAGCTTCGAGGTAAACACTGAAGCTTTCTTT.